This paragraph reports one TCR beta chain. Its antigen remains unidentified. No much larger clonotype is one base removed from it; base qualities were not supplied. The record originates from a study of OX40 agonist ivuxolimab in advanced cancers. Looking at the study overall: Ivuxolimab was a fully human IgG2 agonistic monoclonal antibody targeting the costimulatory receptor OX40 (CD134). Intravenous ivuxolimab was administered to patients every 2 weeks at six dose levels: 0.01, 0.1, 0.3, 1.5, 3 and 10 mg/kg. Of the approximately 54 dose-escalation patients, hepatocellular carcinoma was present in approximately 20, melanoma in approximately 15, renal cell carcinoma in 9 and head and neck cancer in 9. In the dose-escalation cohort, about four fifths of patients were male, and the mean age was approximately 60 years with a range of about 23 to 79. Prior anti-PD-1, anti-PD-L1 or anti-CTLA-4 therapy was permitted, and about two fifths of dose-escalation patients had received checkpoint inhibitors. Partial responses occurred in three dose-escalation patients, of whom one had hepatocellular carcinoma and two had cutaneous melanoma. The purpose of peripheral TCRbeta sequencing was to test whether ivuxolimab changed TCR sequence diversity and led to clonal T-cell expansion. The paper describes the monotherapy dose-escalation part (N = 52 patients) of the phase I trial of ivuxolimab. Overall results and qualifications from the work: At doses of 0.1 to 3.0 mg/kg, clonal expansion of both CD4+ and CD8+ T cells in blood was seen between baseline and week 6. Partial responders in the 0.1-3.0 mg/kg groups had among the lowest normalized peripheral clonal expansion, especially among CD8+ T cells. Low levels of normalized T-cell clonal expansion were also seen in some nonresponding patients. The antigen specificity of the peripheral T cells that underwent clonal expansion was not determined. On average, CD8+ T cells showed more expanded clones than CD4+ T cells after ivuxolimab.

For sequencing of the TCRbeta CDR3 region, genomic DNA was extracted from the sorted cells. The immunoSEQ Assay was used to sequence the TCRbeta CDR3 regions. The source is immuneACCESS, and TCRdb retained only in-frame sequences with V and J called. Part of the clones is not carried over; for the studies checked, unresolved V genes explain less than half of this, and the remainder is unexplained. The sample table contains about 150,000 clones; only one count was recorded for roughly 94% of them. The ten largest clones capture 0.3% to 0.35% of the sample. Here V drops 3 bases and J drops 7 bases, and the junction holds 9 bases not matched to any gene. The CDR3 measures 14 amino acids from cysteine to phenylalanine. Solely the CDR3 DNA is kept, with 42 bases framed from the first base. CDR1 MNHEY and CDR2 SMNVEV are derived from the germline V gene (reference sequence). The trial excluded patients who had a history of autoimmune disease or who were on systemic immunosuppression. Peripheral blood for TCR sequencing was collected from all dose cohorts at baseline, on cycle 4 day 1, and on cycle 7 day 1. The samples were taken from a phase I, first-in-human, multicenter, open-label dose-escalation trial of ivuxolimab. Adults with locally advanced or metastatic melanoma, renal cell carcinoma, hepatocellular carcinoma or head and neck squamous cell carcinoma were enrolled in the trial. Before TCR sequencing, CD4+ T cells and CD8+ T cells were sorted from peripheral blood as separate populations.

The receptor was isolated from an adult with an advanced solid tumor such as melanoma, head and neck, liver or kidney cancer. The material sequenced was CD4+ or CD8+ T cells sorted from blood, taken in a trial of the OX40 agonist ivuxolimab. This receptor chain uses TRBV27 and TRBJ2-7; the junction holds 7 bases that match TRBD2. This receptor carries the CDR3 CASSLREGRREQYF. The nucleotides read TGTGCCAGCAGTTTGAGGGAGGGCCGACGGGAGCAGTACTTC.